The following is a TCR beta chain sequence with its context. Only in-frame clones appear in the TCRdb table, and some are missing; sequencing was by immunoSEQ multiplex PCR. The sample includes approximately 380,000 clones, roughly nine tenths of them seen just once. This entry is derived from a study of blood T cell repertoires in COVID-19. Study summary: COVID-19 samples collected from the United States, Italy and Spain covered acute and convalescent phases.

This CDR3 has 13 amino acids. Germline V CDR1 and CDR2: SGHRS, YFSETQ. Deletions cut 7 bases from V and 1 base from J, with 11 bases between. Grouping used clinical history reported by participants in a survey and questionnaire. Material: PBMCs or T cells enriched from blood (not recorded which). The V call is TRBV5-1, the J call TRBJ1-1; D uncertain. This clonotype was sampled from a middle-aged woman who had been exposed to COVID-19. CDR3 region: CASSRRENTEAFF. The CDR3 nucleotides are TGCGCCAGCTCTAGACGGGAGAACACTGAAGCTTTCTTT. The full variable domain, with the rest looked up from reference TRBV5-1 and TRBJ1-1, is KAGVTQTPRYLIKTRGQQVTLSCSPISGHRSVSWYQQTPGQGLQFLFEYFSETQRNKGNFPGRFSGRQFSNSRSEMNVSTLELGDSALYLCASSRRENTEAFFGQGTRLTVV.